This TCR beta chain was found in a study of blood T cell repertoires in COVID-19. The protocol was immunoSEQ multiplex PCR, while the TCRdb copy is restricted to in-frame clones and leaves out a portion. The table shows 300,000 to 450,000 clones, with approximately 87% occurring only once. Looked up from germline, CDR1 is SGHAT and CDR2 is FQNNGV. The trim removed 6 bases at V and 5 bases at J, leaving 8 bases unmatched. There are 16 residues in the CDR3. The TCR sequence derives from a man aged 35 to 55 in a cohort exposed to, infected with or recovered from COVID-19 (not recorded which). The gene calls are TRBV11-2 and TRBJ1-3; TRBD1 agrees at 12 bases. The sequenced sample was PBMCs or T cells enriched from blood (not recorded which). CDR3 nucleotide sequence: TGTGCCAGCAGTGTAGATGGGACAGGGGGCAGAAACACCATATATTTT. Translated, it gives CASSVDGTGGRNTIYF.